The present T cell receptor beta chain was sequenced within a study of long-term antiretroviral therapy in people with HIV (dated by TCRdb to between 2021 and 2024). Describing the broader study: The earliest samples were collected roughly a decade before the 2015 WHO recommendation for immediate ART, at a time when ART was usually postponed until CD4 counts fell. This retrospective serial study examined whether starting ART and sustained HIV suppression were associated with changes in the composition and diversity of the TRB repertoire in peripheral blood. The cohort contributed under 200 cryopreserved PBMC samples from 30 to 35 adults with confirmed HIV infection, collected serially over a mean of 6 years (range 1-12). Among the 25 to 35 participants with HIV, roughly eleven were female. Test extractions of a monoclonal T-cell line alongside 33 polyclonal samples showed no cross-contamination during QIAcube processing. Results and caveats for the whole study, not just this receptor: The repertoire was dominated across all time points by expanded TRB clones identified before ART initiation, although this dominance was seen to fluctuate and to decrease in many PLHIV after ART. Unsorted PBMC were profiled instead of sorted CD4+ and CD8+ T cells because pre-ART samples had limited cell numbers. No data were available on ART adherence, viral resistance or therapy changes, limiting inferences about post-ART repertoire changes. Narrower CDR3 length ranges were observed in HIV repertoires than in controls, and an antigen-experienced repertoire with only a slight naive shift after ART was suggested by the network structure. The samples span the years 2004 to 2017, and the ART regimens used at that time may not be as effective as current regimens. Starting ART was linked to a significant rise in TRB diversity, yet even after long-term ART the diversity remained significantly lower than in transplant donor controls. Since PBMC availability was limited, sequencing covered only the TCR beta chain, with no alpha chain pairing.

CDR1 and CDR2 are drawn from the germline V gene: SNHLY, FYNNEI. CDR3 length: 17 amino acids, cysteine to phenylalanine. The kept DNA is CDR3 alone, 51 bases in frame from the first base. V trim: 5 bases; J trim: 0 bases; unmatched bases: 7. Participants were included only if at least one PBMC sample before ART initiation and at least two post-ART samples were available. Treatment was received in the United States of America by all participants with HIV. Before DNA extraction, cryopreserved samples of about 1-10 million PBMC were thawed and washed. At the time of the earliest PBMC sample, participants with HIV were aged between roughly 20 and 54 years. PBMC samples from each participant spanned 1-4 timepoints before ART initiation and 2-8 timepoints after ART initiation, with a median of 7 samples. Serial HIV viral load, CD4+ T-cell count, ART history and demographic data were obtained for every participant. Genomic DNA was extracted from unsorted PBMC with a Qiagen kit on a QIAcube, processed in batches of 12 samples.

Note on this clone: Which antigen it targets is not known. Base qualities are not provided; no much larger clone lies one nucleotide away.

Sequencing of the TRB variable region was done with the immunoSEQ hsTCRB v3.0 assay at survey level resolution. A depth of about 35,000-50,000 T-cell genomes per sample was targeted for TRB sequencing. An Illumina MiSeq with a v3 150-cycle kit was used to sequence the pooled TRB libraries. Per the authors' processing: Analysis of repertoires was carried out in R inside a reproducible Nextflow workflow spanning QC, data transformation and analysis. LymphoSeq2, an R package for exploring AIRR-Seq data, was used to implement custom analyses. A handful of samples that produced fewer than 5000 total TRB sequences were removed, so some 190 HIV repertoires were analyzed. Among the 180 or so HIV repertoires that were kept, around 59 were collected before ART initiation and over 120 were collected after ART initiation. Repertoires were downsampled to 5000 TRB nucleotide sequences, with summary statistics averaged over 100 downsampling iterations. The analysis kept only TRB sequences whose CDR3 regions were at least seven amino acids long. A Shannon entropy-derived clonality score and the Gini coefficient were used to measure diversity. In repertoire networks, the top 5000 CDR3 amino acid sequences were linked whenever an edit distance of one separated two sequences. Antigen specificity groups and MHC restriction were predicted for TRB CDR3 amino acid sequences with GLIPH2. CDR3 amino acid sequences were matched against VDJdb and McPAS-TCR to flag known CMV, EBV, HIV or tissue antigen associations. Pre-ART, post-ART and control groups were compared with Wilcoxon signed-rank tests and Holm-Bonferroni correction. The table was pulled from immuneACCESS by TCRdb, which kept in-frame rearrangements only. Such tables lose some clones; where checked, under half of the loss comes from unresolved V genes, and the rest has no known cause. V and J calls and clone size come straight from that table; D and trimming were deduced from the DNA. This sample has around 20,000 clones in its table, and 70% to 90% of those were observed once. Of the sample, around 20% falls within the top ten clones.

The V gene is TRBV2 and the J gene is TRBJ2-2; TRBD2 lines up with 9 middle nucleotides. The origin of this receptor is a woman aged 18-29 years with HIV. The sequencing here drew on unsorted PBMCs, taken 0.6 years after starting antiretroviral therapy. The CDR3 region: CASSNLGLASNTGELFF. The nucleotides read TGTGCCAGCAGTAATCTCGGACTAGCGTCGAACACCGGGGAGCTGTTTTTT.